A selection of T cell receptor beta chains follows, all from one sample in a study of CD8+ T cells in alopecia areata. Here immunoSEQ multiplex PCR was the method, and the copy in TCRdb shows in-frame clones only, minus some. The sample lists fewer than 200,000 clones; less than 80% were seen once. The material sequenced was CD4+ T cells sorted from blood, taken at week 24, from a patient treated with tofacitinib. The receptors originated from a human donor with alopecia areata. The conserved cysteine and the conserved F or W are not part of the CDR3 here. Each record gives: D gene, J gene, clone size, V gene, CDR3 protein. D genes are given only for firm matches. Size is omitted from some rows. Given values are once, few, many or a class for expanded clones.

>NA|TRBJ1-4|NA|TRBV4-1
ASSQEGTFEKLF
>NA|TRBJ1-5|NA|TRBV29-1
SVARGQPQH
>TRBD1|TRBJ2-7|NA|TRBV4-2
ASSQGGPGGDEQY
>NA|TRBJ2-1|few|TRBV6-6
ASSYLTGVLNEQF
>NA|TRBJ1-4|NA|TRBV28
ASSLTATNEKLF
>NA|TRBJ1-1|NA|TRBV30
AWSVHGGWTEAF
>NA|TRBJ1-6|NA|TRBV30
ASTRESSYNSPLH
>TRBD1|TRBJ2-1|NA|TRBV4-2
ASSQEFGTGGYEQF
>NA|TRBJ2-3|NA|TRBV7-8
ASSPRSGDTQY
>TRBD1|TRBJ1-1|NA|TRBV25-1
ASSKQGAKGTEAF
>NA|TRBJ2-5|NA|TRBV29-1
SVAVGSQETQY